This T cell receptor beta chain emerged from a study of T-cell memory formation after mild COVID-19. To note about this clonotype: Antigen unknown.

Findings and limits, study-wide: The main location of contracting CD4+ clones was CM and EM, and that of contracting CD8+ clones was EMRA.

TCRdb analysed the 5' RACE reads with MiXCR anew, one entry per CDR3 protein. The profile shows approximately 450,000 distinct CDR3 sequences, approximately 18% of them singletons. J lost 5 bases, V lost 1 base, and 4 bases had no gene match. There are 15 residues in the CDR3. CDR1 and CDR2 from the germline V gene are LGHNA and YNFKEQ. The specimen sequenced was PBMCs or a T cell subset sorted from them (not recorded which). The clonotype originates from an adult woman who had mild COVID-19 (a few samples of this study predate the infection). Cell type and time point are not known. This chain links TRBV4-2 with TRBJ2-3, with 9 bases that match TRBD2. CDR3 sequence reads: CASSQVVSGGDTQYF. The CDR3 DNA is TGTGCCAGCAGCCAAGTAGTTAGCGGGGGAGATACGCAGTATTTT.